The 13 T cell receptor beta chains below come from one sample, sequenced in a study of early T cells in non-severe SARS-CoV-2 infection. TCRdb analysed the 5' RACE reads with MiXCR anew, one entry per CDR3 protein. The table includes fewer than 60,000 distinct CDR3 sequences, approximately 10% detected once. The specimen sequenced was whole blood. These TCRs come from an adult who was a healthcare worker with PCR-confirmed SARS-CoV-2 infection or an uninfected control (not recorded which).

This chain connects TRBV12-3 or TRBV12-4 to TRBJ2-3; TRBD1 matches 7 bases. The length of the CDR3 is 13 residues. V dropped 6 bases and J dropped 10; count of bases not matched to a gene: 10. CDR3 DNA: TGTGCCAGCAGAACTACAGGGGTTGCGGCGCAGTATTTT. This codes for CASRTTGVAAQYF.

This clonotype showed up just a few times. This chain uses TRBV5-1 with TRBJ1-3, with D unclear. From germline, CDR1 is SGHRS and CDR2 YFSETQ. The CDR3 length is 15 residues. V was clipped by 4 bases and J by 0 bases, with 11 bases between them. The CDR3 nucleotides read TGCGCCAGCAGCCTCGCCGGGAGCTCTGGAAACACCATATATTTT. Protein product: CASSLAGSSGNTIYF.

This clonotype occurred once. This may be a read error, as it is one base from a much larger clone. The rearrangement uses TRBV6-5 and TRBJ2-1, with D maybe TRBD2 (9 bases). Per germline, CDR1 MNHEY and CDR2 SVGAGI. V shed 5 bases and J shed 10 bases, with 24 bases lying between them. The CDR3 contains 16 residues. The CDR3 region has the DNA TGTGCCAGCAGTAAGGGGACTAGCAGGGGGCTGTGGGAGCAGTTCTTC. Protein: CASSKGTSRGLWEQFF.

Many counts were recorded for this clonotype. CDR3 sequence: CASSYRGEDTQYF. The CDR3 DNA follows: TGTGCCAGCAGTTACCGGGGGGAAGATACGCAGTATTTT. The chain joins TRBV6-2 or TRBV6-3 to TRBJ2-3, with TRBD2 matching 7 bases. The trim removed 2 bases at V and 5 bases at J, leaving 1 base unmatched. Germline-derived CDR1 and CDR2 are MNHEY and SVGEGT. This CDR3 contains 13 residues.

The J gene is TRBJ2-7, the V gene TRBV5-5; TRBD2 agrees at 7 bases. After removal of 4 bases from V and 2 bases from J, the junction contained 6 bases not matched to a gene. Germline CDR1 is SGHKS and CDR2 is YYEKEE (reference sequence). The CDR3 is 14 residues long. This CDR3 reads CASSLVGGPYEQYF. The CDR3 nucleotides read TGTGCCAGCAGCCTCGTGGGAGGGCCCTACGAGCAGTACTTC.

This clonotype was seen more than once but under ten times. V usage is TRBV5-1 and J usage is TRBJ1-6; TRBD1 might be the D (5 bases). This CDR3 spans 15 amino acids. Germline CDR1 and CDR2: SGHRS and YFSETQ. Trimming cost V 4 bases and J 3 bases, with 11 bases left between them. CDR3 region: CASSARENYNSPLHF. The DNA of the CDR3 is TGCGCCAGCAGCGCCAGGGAGAACTATAATTCACCCCTCCACTTT. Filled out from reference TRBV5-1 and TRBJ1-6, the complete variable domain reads KAGVTQTPRYLIKTRGQQVTLSCSPISGHRSVSWYQQTPGQGLQFLFEYFSETQRNKGNFPGRFSGRQFSNSRSEMNVSTLELGDSALYLCASSARENYNSPLHFGNGTRLTVT.

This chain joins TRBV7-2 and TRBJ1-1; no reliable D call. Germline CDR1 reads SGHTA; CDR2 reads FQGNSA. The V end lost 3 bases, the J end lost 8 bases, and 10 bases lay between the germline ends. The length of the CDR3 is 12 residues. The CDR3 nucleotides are TGTGCCAGCAGCTTTCTTGCTGAGGAAGCTTTCTTT. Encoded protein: CASSFLAEEAFF.

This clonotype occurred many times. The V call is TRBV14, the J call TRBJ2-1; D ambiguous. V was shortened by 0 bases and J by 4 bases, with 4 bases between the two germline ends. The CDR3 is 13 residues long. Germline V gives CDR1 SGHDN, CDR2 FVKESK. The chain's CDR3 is CASSQDYYNEQFF. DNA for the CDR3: TGTGCCAGCAGCCAAGATTATTACAATGAGCAGTTCTTC.

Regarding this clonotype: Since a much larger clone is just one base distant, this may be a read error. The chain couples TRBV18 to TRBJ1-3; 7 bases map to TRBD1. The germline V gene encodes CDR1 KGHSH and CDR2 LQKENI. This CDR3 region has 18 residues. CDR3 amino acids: CVSSPVGQVGSSGNTIYF. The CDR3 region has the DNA TGTGTCAGCTCACCGGTCGGACAGGTCGGAAGCTCTGGAAACACCATATATTTT.

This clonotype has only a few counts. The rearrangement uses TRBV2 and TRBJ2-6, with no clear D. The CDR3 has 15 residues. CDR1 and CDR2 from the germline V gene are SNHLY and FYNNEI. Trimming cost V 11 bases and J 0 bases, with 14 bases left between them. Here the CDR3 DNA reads TGTGCCGGCTCTCCATCTTTCTCTGGGGCCAACGTCCTGACTTTC. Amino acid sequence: CAGSPSFSGANVLTF.

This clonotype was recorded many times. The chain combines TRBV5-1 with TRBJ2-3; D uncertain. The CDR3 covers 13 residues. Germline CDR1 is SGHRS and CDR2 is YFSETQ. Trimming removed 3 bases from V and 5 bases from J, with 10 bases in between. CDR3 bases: TGCGCCAGCAGCTCCCCAGTTGTAGATACGCAGTATTTT. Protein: CASSSPVVDTQYF.

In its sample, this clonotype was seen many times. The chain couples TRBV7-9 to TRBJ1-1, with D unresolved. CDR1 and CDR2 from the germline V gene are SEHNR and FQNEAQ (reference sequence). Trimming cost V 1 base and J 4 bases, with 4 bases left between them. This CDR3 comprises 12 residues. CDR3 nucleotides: TGTGCCAGCAGCTTAGTTGCCACTGAAGCTTTCTTT. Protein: CASSLVATEAFF.

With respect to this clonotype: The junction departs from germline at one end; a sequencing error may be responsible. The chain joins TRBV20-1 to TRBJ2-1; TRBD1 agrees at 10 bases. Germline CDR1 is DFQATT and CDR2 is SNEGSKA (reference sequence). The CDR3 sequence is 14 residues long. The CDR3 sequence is CSAQATGTGVPAIF. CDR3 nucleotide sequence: TGCAGTGCTCAGGCGACCGGGACAGGGGTACCTGCAATCTTC.